Following are 9 T cell receptor beta chains from one sample sequenced in a study of T cell repertoires in cytomegalovirus infection. These receptors are not linked to any known antigen. TCRdb reprocessed the reads with MiXCR, giving one entry per CDR3 protein. The sample shows roughly 150,000 distinct CDR3 sequences, 20% to 25% of them seen only once. This specimen was CD8+ T cells from cultured PBMCs, taken from culture after CMV antigen stimulation. These receptors were obtained from a human donor in good health (CMV status not recorded). Some clones in this sample may be carry-over from other donors' samples.

This chain connects TRBV7-9 to TRBJ2-1; tentatively, D is TRBD2 (6 bases). Germline CDR1 and CDR2: SEHNR and FQNEAQ (reference sequence). The CDR3 spans 14 residues. V was pared by 5 bases and J by 8 bases, with 16 bases between. The DNA for the CDR3 is TGTGCCAGCAGCCCCCGCGGAGGGAAGGATGAGCAGTTCTTC. It specifies CASSPRGGKDEQFF.

The rearrangement joins TRBV28 to TRBJ1-6; a possible D gene is TRBD1 (6 bases). Germline V gene sequence: CDR1 MDHEN, CDR2 SYDVKM. Deletions cut 5 bases from V and 3 bases from J, with 14 bases between. The CDR3 length is 16 residues. CDR3 sequence reads: CASSPTGSFYNSPLHF. The CDR3 DNA sequence: TGTGCCAGCAGTCCCACAGGGAGTTTCTATAATTCACCCCTCCACTTT. The full variable domain, in which reference TRBV28 and TRBJ1-6 provide the parts outside the CDR3, is DVKVTQSSRYLVKRTGEKVFLECVQDMDHENMFWYRQDPGLGLRLIYFSYDVKMKEKGDIPEGYSVSREKKERFSLILESASTNQTSMYLCASSPTGSFYNSPLHFGNGTRLTVT.

This clonotype was seen more than once but under ten times. The junction departs from germline at one end; a sequencing error may be responsible. The rearrangement joins TRBV7-6 to TRBJ2-7; D is possibly TRBD1 (6 bases). Germline CDR1 and CDR2: SGHVS and FNYEAQ. The CDR3 length is 13 residues. The DNA for the CDR3 is TGTGCTAGCAGCGACGGACAGCCCTACGAGCAGTACTTC. This codes for CASSDGQPYEQYF.

This clonotype appeared a few times. CDR3 amino acids: CASSLEELGTVSNQPQHF. In nucleotides, the CDR3 is TGTGCCAGCAGTTTAGAGGAACTGGGAACAGTTAGCAATCAGCCCCAGCATTTT. J is TRBJ1-5 and V is TRBV28; no definite D call. With 2 bases removed from V and 0 bases from J, the gap between germline ends came to 17 bases. Germline loops: CDR1 MDHEN, CDR2 SYDVKM. There are 18 residues in the CDR3.

The chain is built from TRBV6-2 or TRBV6-3 and TRBJ2-2; no firm D call. V was shortened by 11 bases and J by 2 bases, with 15 bases between the two germline ends. Germline assignment: CDR1 MNHEY and CDR2 SVGEGT. The CDR3 is made up of 14 amino acids. The CDR3 protein is CAGSFTFNTGELFF. Written as DNA, the CDR3 is TGTGCCGGATCATTCACCTTTAACACCGGGGAGCTGTTTTTT.

This chain uses TRBV9 with TRBJ2-1; 13 bases match TRBD2. CDR3 length: 15 residues. CDR1 and CDR2 (germline): SGDLS, YYNGEE. Trimming at V came to 5 bases and at J to 9 bases, leaving 8 bases not matched to a gene. The CDR3 nucleotides read TGTGCCAGCAGGAAGACTAGCGGGGGGTGGACTGAGCAGTTCTTC. Translation gives CASRKTSGGWTEQFF.

The sample holds a few counts of this clonotype. The chain has TRBV6-8 and TRBJ1-1; D gene uncertain. Germline CDR1 and CDR2: MNHGY and SAAAGT. The germline V and J ends were trimmed by 2 bases and 1 base, with 8 bases remaining between them. The length of the CDR3 is 14 residues. Here the CDR3 reads CASSYLIGNTEAFF. DNA of the CDR3: TGTGCCAGCAGTTACCTCATCGGGAACACTGAAGCTTTCTTT.

This clonotype was seen only a few times. The V and J genes are TRBV9 and TRBJ2-5; 12 nucleotides align to TRBD2. The germline V gene encodes CDR1 SGDLS and CDR2 YYNGEE. J lost 7 bases, V lost 3 bases, and 10 bases had no gene match. This CDR3 is 16 amino acids long. Here the CDR3 DNA reads TGTGCCAGCAGCGACCTTTGGACTAGCGGGGTCGGGACCCAGTACTTC. This codes for CASSDLWTSGVGTQYF.

The chain has TRBV12-3 or TRBV12-4 and TRBJ2-5; 10 bases map to TRBD1. The CDR3 spans 14 residues. Germline trimming cut 6 bases from V and 4 bases from J; bases unmatched to any gene: 5. The CDR3 DNA sequence: TGTGCCAGCAGAGGGGACAGGGGCCCAGAGACCCAGTACTTC. Translated, it gives CASRGDRGPETQYF.